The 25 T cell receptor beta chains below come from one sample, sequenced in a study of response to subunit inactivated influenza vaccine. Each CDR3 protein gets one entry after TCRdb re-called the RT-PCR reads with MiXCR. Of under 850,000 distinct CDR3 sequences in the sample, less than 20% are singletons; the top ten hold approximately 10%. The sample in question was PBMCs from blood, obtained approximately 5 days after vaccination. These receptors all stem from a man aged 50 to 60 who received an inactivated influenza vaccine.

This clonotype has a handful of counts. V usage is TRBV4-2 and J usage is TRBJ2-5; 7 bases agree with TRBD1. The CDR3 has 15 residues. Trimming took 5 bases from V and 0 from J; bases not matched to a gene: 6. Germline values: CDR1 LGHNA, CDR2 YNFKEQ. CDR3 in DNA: TGTGCCAGCAGCTCCGCCGGGACAGACCAAGAGACCCAGTACTTC. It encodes CASSSAGTDQETQYF.

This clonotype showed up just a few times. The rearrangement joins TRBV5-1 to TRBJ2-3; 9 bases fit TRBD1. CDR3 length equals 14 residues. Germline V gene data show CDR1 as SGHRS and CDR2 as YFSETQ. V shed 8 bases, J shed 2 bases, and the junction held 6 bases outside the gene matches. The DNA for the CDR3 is TGCGCCAGTGCCACAGGGGGCAACACAGATACGCAGTATTTT. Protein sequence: CASATGGNTDTQYF.

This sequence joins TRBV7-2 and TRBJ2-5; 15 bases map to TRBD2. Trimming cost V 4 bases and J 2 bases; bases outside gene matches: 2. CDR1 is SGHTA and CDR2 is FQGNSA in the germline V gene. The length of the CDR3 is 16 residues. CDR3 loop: CASSWGTSGGQETQYF. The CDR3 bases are TGTGCCAGCAGCTGGGGGACTAGCGGGGGGCAAGAGACCCAGTACTTC.

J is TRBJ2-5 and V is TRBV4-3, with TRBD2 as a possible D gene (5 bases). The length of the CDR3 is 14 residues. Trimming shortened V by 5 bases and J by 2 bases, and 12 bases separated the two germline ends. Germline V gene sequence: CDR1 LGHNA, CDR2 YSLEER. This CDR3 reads CASSYGLPQETQYF. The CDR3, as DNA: TGCGCCAGCAGCTACGGACTCCCTCAAGAGACCCAGTACTTC.

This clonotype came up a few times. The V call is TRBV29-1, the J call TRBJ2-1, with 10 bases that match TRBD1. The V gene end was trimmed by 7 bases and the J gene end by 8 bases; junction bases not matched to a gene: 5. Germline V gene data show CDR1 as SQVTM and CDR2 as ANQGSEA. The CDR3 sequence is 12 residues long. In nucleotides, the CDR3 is TGCAGCGGACAGGGGGCTAGGTATGAGCAGTTCTTC. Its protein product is CSGQGARYEQFF.

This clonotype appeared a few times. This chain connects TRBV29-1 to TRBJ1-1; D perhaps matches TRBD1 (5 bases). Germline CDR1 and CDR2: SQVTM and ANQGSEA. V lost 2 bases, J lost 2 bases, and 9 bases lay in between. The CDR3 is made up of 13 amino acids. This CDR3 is CSVERQRNTEAFF. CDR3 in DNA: TGCAGCGTTGAACGACAGAGAAACACTGAAGCTTTCTTT.

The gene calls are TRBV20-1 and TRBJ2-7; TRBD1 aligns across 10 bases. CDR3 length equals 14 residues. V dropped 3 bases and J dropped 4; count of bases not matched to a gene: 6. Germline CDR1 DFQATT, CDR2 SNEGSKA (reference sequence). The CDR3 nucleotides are TGCAGTGCTAGGGACAGGGGGTTAATATACGAGCAGTACTTC. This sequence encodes CSARDRGLIYEQYF.

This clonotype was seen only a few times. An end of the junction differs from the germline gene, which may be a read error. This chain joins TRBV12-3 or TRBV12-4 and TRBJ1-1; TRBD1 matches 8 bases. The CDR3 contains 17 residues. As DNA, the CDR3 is TGTGCCAGCAGTATGAGGACAGGGTCGTTACTTGCGACTGAGGCTTTCTTT. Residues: CASSMRTGSLLATEAFF.

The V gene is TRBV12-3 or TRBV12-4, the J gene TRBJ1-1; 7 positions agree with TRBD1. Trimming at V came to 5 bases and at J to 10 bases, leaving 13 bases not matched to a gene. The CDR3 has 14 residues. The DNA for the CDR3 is TGTGCCAGCAGTACCACCGGACAGGTGGAAGGAGCTTTCTTT. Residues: CASSTTGQVEGAFF.

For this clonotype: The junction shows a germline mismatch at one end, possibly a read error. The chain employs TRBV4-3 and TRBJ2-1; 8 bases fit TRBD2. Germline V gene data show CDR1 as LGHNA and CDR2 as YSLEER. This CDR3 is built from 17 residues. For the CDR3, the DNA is TGCGCCAGCAGTCAAGATGGGGGTGGGGTTAGCGGGGTCAAGCAGTTCTTC. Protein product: CASSQDGGGVSGVKQFF.

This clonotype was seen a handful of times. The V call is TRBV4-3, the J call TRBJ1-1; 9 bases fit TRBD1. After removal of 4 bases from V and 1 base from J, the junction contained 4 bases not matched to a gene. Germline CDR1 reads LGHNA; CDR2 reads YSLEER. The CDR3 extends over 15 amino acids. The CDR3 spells CASSPGQGQNTEAFF. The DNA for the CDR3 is TGCGCCAGCAGCCCTGGACAGGGGCAGAACACTGAAGCTTTCTTT.

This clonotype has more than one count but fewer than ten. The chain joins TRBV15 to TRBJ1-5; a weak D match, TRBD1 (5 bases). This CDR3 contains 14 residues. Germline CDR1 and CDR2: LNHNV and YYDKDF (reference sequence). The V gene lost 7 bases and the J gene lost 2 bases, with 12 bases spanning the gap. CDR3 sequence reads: CATTYGDRNQPQHF. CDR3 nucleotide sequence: TGTGCCACCACCTACGGGGACCGCAATCAGCCCCAGCATTTT.

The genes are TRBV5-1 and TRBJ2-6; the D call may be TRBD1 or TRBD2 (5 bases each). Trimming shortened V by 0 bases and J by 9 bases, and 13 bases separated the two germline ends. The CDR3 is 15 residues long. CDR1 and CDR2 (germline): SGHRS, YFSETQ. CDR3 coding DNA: TGCGCCAGCAGCTTGGCCTCCCGGGGCGGCAACGTCCTGACTTTC. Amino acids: CASSLASRGGNVLTF.

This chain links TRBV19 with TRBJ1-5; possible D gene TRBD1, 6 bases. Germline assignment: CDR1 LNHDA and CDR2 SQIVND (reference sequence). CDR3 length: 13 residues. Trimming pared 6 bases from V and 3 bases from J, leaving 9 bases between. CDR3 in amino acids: CASRDRHNQPQHF. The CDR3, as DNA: TGTGCCAGTAGGGACAGACACAATCAGCCCCAGCATTTT.

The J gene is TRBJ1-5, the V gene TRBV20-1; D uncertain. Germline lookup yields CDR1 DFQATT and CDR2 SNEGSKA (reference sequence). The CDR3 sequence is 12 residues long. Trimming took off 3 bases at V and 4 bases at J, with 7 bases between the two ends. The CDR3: CSASRKNQPQHF. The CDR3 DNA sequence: TGCAGTGCTAGTCGGAAGAATCAGCCCCAGCATTTT.

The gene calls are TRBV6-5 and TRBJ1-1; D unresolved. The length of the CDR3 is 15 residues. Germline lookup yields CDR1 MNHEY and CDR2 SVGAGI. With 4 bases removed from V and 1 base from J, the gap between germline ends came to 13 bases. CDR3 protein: CASSSFAGTNTEAFF. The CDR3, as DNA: TGTGCCAGCAGTTCCTTCGCAGGAACGAACACTGAAGCTTTCTTT.

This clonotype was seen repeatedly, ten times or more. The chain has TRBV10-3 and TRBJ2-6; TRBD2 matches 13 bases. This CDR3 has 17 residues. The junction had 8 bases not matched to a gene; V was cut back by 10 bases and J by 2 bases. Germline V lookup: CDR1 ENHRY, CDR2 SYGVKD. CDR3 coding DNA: TGTGCCACCAGGGGCACTAGCGGGGGGGCTGGGGCCAACGTCCTGACTTTC. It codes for CATRGTSGGAGANVLTF.

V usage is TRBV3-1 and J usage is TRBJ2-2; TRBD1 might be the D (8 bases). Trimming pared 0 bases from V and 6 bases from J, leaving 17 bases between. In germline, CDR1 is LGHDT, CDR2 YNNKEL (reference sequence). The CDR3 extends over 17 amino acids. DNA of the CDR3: TGTGCCAGCAGCCAAGATTTCAGGACAGGGAGGGCCGGGGAGCTGTTTTTT. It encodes CASSQDFRTGRAGELFF.

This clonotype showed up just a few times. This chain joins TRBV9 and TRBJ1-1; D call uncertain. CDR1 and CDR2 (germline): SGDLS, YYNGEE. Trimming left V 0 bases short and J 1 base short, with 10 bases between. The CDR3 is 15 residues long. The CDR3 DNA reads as TGTGCCAGCAGCGTAGCGCAGGACCCGAACACTGAAGCTTTCTTT. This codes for CASSVAQDPNTEAFF.

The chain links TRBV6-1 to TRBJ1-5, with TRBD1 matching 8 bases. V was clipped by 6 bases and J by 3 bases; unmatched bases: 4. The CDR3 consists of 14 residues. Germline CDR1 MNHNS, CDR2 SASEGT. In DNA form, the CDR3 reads TGTGCCAGCAGGGGACAGGCTGACAATCAGCCCCAGCATTTT. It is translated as CASRGQADNQPQHF.

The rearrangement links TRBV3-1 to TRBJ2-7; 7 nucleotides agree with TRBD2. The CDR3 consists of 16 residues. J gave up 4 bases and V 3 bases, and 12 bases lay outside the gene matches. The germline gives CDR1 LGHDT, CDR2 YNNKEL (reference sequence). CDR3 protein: CASSHWSAGRYYEQYF. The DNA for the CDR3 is TGTGCCAGCAGCCATTGGTCAGCGGGGCGTTATTACGAGCAGTACTTC.

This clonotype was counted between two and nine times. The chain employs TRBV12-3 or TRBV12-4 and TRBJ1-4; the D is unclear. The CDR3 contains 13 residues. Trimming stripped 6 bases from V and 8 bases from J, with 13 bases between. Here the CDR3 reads CASSPVRGEKLFF. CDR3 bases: TGTGCCAGCAGCCCCGTGAGAGGGGAAAAACTGTTTTTT.

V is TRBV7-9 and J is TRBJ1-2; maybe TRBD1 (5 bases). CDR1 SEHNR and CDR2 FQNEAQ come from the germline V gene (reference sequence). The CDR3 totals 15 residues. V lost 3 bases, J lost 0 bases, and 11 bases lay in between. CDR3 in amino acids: CASSLDQGANYGYTF. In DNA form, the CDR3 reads TGTGCCAGCAGCTTGGATCAGGGAGCTAACTATGGCTACACCTTC.

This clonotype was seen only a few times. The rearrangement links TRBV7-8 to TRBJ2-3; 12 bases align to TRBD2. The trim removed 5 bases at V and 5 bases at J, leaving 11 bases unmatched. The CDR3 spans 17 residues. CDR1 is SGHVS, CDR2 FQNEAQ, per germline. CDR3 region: CASSPLQTSGRRDTQYF. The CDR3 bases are TGTGCCAGCAGCCCGCTACAGACTAGCGGGAGAAGAGATACGCAGTATTTT.

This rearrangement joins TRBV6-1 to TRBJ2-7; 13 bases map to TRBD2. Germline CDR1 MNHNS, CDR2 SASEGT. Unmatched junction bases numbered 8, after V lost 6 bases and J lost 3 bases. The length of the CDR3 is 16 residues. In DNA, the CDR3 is TGTGCCAGCAGCCCCTCGGGACTAGCGGGGTACTACGAGCAGTACTTC. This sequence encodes CASSPSGLAGYYEQYF.